This T cell receptor beta chain derives from a study of Ad26.COV2.S vaccination and SARS-CoV-2 variants. Noted treatment: roughly 19 received Ad26.COV2.S at low or high dose, single or two shots; five or six received placebo; per-sample allocation not given. After the first vaccine or placebo injection, samples were drawn on day 63. Profiling relied on immunoSEQ multiplex PCR, and the TCRdb table lists in-frame clones only, not all of them. The table includes 350,000 to 450,000 clones, about nine tenths detected once. Germline CDR1 and CDR2: LGHDT and YNNKEL (reference sequence). V was pared by 4 bases and J by 4 bases, with 4 bases of the junction left unmatched. This CDR3 has 16 amino acids.

Material: peripheral blood, obtained in a trial of Ad26.COV2.S vaccine versus placebo. The clonotype comes from a person aged 18-65 years who received the Ad26.COV2.S COVID-19 vaccine or a placebo. The chain has TRBV3-1 (or the pseudogene TRBV3-2) and TRBJ2-5, with 15 bases matching TRBD2. In nucleotides, the CDR3 is TGTGCCAGCAGCCGGGGGACTAGCGGGGGGCGAGAGACCCAGTACTTC. This translates into CASSRGTSGGRETQYF.